This T cell receptor (beta chain) was identified in a study of blood T cell repertoires in COVID-19. As for the study in general: Samples came from the United States, Italy and Spain, spanning acute and convalescent COVID-19. The cDNA or gDNA used as material had been derived from T cells, B-cell-depleted T cells, or PBMCs.

In the authors' workflow: Reference gene primer amplification gave nucleated cell count estimates. The repertoire was sequenced with immunoSEQ multiplex PCR; TCRdb's copy has only in-frame clones and lacks some. That table is the source of V, J and clone size, and D and trimming were worked out from the DNA. This table has fewer than 65,000 clones, about 90% appearing once. CDR1 and CDR2 (germline): LGHDT, YNNKEL (reference sequence). The CDR3 is 16 amino acids. V was clipped by 3 bases and J by 2 bases; unmatched bases: 9. V usage is TRBV3-1 (or the pseudogene TRBV3-2) and J usage is TRBJ2-7, with 8 bases lining up with TRBD2. The clonotype originates from a man aged 55-75 years with acute or convalescent COVID-19. Sequenced sample: peripheral blood. CDR3 coding DNA: TGTGCCAGCAGCCATTCTAGCGGGCGCCCAACCTACGAGCAGTACTTC. Residues: CASSHSSGRPTYEQYF.